The 5 T cell receptor beta chains listed next were all sequenced from one sample in a study of blood T cell repertoires in COVID-19 (dated by TCRdb to 2020 to 2022). The method was the immunoSEQ multiplex PCR assay. The clones in this table, taken by TCRdb from immuneACCESS, are in-frame only. Not every clone is retained; where verified, under half of the shortfall comes from an unresolved V gene, and the cause of the rest is unknown. Here the sample has under 30,000 clones; 92% occur a single time. The top ten hold about 2.4% of the sample. The sample comprised peripheral blood. The origin of the receptors is a man in his fifties with active COVID-19.

This clone was picked up one time. The chain joins TRBV5-4 to TRBJ2-2; the match to TRBD1 covers 10 bases. Germline V CDR1 and CDR2: SGHNT, YYREEE (reference sequence). V gave up 3 bases and J gave up 5 bases; unmatched junction bases: 4. The CDR3 has 15 residues. The CDR3 nucleotides are TGTGCCAGCAGCTGGGACAGGGGAAATACCGGGGAGCTGTTTTTT. Translated: CASSWDRGNTGELFF. The full variable domain, its missing parts supplied by reference TRBV5-4 and TRBJ2-2, is ETGVTQSPTHLIKTRGQQVTLRCSSQSGHNTVSWYQQALGQGPQFIFQYYREEENGRGNFPPRFSGLQFPNYSSELNVNALELDDSALYLCASSWDRGNTGELFFGEGSRLTVL.

V is TRBV6-5 and J is TRBJ2-3; 9 nucleotides align to TRBD2. Germline V gene lookup returns CDR1 MNHEY and CDR2 SVGAGI. The ends lost 2 bases at V and 5 bases at J; junction bases unmatched: 8. The CDR3 extends over 16 amino acids. The CDR3 sequence is CASSYSSGSGGDTQYF. In DNA form, the CDR3 reads TGTGCCAGCAGTTACAGTAGCGGGAGCGGTGGAGATACGCAGTATTTT.

The chain carries TRBV29-1 and TRBJ2-1, with 9 bases lining up with TRBD2. The junction had 12 bases not matched to a gene; V was cut back by 2 bases and J by 10 bases. Germline V gene data show CDR1 as SQVTM and CDR2 as ANQGSEA. The CDR3 is made up of 15 amino acids. The CDR3 sequence is CSVERKAGGGGEQFF. The CDR3 nucleotides are TGCAGCGTTGAAAGAAAAGCGGGAGGCGGGGGGGAGCAGTTCTTC.

Comment on this clone: The same CDR3 also results from other DNA sequences found in this sample. The gene calls are TRBV4-2 and TRBJ1-4; TRBD1 aligns across 9 bases. CDR3 length: 19 residues. V shed 0 bases and J 0 bases; nucleotides not matched to a gene: 8. Germline CDR1 LGHNA, CDR2 YNFKEQ. The CDR3 DNA is TGTGCCAGCAGCCAAGATCCCAGGACAGGGGCCACAACTAATGAAAAACTGTTTTTT. Its translation is CASSQDPRTGATTNEKLFF.

The count of this clone is one. This chain joins TRBV2 and TRBJ1-5, with 10 bases that match TRBD1. CDR3 length: 14 amino acids. The germline V gene encodes CDR1 SNHLY and CDR2 FYNNEI. The junction had 4 bases not matched to a gene; V was cut back by 7 bases and J by 4 bases. The CDR3 nucleotides are TGTGCCAGCACCCTGGGACAGGGGAATCAGCCCCAGCATTTT. Translation gives CASTLGQGNQPQHF. The full variable domain, its missing parts supplied by reference TRBV2 and TRBJ1-5, is EPEVTQTPSHQVTQMGQEVILRCVPISNHLYFYWYRQILGQKVEFLVSFYNNEISEKSEIFDDQFSVERPDGSNFTLKIRSTKLEDSAMYFCASTLGQGNQPQHFGDGTRLSIL.